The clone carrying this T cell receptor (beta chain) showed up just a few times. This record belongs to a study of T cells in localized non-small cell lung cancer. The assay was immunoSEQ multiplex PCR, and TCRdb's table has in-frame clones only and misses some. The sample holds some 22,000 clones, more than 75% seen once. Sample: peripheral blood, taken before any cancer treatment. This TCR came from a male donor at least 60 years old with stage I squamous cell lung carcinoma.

The CDR3 here is CSVVGGIDGYTF. As DNA, the CDR3 is TGCAGCGTTGTAGGAGGAATCGATGGCTACACCTTC. V usage is TRBV29-1 and J usage is TRBJ1-2; D not certain. Trimming removed 4 bases at V and 6 bases at J, with 12 bases between. There are 12 residues in the CDR3. From germline, CDR1 is SQVTM and CDR2 ANQGSEA. The complete variable domain, with remaining parts taken from reference TRBV29-1 and TRBJ1-2, reads SAVISQKPSRDICQRGTSLTIQCQVDSQVTMMFWYRQQPGQSLTLIATANQGSEATYESGFVIDKFPISRPNLTFSTLTVSNMSPEDSSIYLCSVVGGIDGYTFGSGTRLTVV.